The sequence of this T cell receptor beta chain was determined in a study of shared clonotypes between healthy human individuals (dated by TCRdb to about 2020). About the investigation overall: A couple of women and a few men aged 18 to 49 years were included in the cohort. For each donor, three plates each were used for CD4 naive and CD4 memory, two plates were used for CD8 naive, and one plate was used for CD8 memory. Blood TCR repertoires of five healthy adults were deeply sequenced to estimate repertoire size and the extent of clonotype sharing between individuals. To increase sequencing depth and limit assay-specific biases, TCR repertoire library preparation and sequencing were carried out by different laboratories using diverse techniques. Leukapheresis yielded between about 0.9 and 9 billion PBMCs per donor.

The donors were healthy, HIV-negative adults with no recently reported acute infections or vaccinations. Only Caucasian adults living in Nashville, Tennessee, USA were represented among the donors. CD4+ T cells were enriched by magnetic negative selection; naive cells were then positively selected on CD45RA, and the negative fraction formed the memory subset. Blood was collected by leukapheresis, and PBMCs were isolated by Ficoll-Histopaque density gradient centrifugation and then cryopreserved in liquid nitrogen vapor phase. Analytical flow cytometry was used to check the purity and quantity of each magnetically sorted T cell population. From each sorted fraction, genomic DNA was isolated and quantified by UV absorbance on a Nanodrop 2000c. TCR CDR3 regions were amplified from genomic DNA by multiplex PCR using the deep immunoSEQ assay. Genomic DNA extracted from each cell subset was distributed evenly over all wells of several immunoSEQ 96-well plates, and each plate served as one replicate. For sorted subsets, each replicate PCR was loaded with about 0.2 ug genomic DNA, equivalent to 30,000 or so T cell genomes. Purified libraries were quantified with a Qubit 3.0 fluorometer, sized on a Bioanalyzer 2100, and re-quantified with the KAPA Library Quantification kit. Every immunoSEQ 96-well plate was sequenced on a separate single-read 150-cycle Illumina NextSeq 550 flow cell. The source study handled its data this way. Because only junctional sequences without quality scores were contained in the immunoSEQ output, filtering matching that applied to full-length reads could not be performed. To assign V/J genes and CDR3, sequences were annotated against IMGT germline references using PyIR, a Python wrapper for IgBLAST v1.9. Reads were removed for weak V/J assignments (E-value above 1e-6), missing CDR3, stop codons, out-of-frame junctions, or ambiguous translated residues. V3J clonotypes were defined by identical inferred V gene, J gene, and CDR3 amino acid sequence. The percentage overlap between two repertoires was calculated by dividing the number of shared unique clonotypes by the size of the smaller repertoire. RTK rarefaction, the Chao1 estimator, and Recon v2.1 estimates of unobserved clonotypes were used to assess repertoire richness. For all TCRbeta clonotypes obtained by the gDNA method from a few donors, generation probabilities were computed with OLGA. TCRdb limited this immuneACCESS table to in-frame rearrangements with V and J called. A share of clones is missing; checked studies link under half to unresolved V genes, and the rest is unexplained. V and J calls and clone size follow that table, whereas D and trimming were derived from the DNA. The sample table lists roughly 1,100,000 clones, approximately 70% of them with a count of one. Of the sample, roughly 1.5% falls within the top ten clones.

What the study reported, not specific to this receptor: Larger estimated clonotype richness was generally found for naive subsets than for memory subsets. Higher generation probabilities were observed for clonotypes shared by all four sorted-subset donors than for non-shared clonotypes. Sampling was restricted to blood, and TCR repertoires in tissue are likely to differ from TCR repertoires in blood. Because the study included only a small number of donors, the genetic and exposure-history diversity represented was limited. Pairwise subsampling indicated that sequencing depth was expected to affect the degree of clonotype sharing among donors. Even with the large sequencing depth, rarefaction of the sorted-subset datasets indicated that sequencing was incomplete. Sharing across several donors was observed for 4.5% to 6.5% of naive CD4, 3% to 4% of naive CD8, about 2.3% of memory CD4, and roughly 0.43% of memory CD8 clonotypes.

A remark on this clone: Which antigen it targets is not known. Per-base qualities were not stored, and no clone one base away is much larger.

V trim: 6 bases; J trim: 8 bases; unmatched bases: 8. The CDR3 runs 15 residues from the cysteine to the phenylalanine. The only DNA kept is the CDR3, 45 bases in frame from the first base. CDR1 and CDR2 (SNHLY, FYNNEI) derive from the germline V gene. This TCR derives from a man younger than 35 in good health. Here the chain combines TRBV2 and TRBJ1-6; 9 central bases correspond to TRBD1. The specimen was memory CD4+ T cells sorted from blood. Reading the label with the study, this specimen's cell subset or site is: CD45RA-negative fraction. The DNA reads as follows: TGTGCCAGCAGACCCAGACAGGGGGGAGATTCACCCCTCCACTTT. This codes for CASRPRQGGDSPLHF. Joined to the reference TRBV2 and TRBJ1-6 proteins, this CDR3 gives the full variable domain: EPEVTQTPSHQVTQMGQEVILRCVPISNHLYFYWYRQILGQKVEFLVSFYNNEISEKSEIFDDQFSVERPDGSNFTLKIRSTKLEDSAMYFCASRPRQGGDSPLHFGNGTRLTVT.